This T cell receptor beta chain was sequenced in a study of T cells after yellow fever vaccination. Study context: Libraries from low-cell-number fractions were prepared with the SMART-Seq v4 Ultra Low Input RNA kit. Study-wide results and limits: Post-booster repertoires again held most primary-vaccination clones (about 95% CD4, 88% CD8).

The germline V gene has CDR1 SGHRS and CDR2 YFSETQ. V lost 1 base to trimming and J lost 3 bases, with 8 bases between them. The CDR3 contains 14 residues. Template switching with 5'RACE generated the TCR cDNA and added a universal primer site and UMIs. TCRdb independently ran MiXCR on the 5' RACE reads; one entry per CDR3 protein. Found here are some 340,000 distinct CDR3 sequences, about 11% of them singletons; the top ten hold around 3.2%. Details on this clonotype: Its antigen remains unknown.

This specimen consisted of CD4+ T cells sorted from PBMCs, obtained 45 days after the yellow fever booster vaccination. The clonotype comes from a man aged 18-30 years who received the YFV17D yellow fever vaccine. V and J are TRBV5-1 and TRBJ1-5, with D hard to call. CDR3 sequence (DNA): TGCGCCAGCAGCTTGAACGGAGACAATCAGCCCCAGCATTTT. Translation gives CASSLNGDNQPQHF.